This passage covers 17 T cell receptor beta chains from one sample sequenced in a study of shared clonotypes between healthy human individuals. Produced via immunoSEQ multiplex PCR; TCRdb's table is partial and in-frame only. The sample holds 2 million to 2.5 million clones, roughly 93% seen once. The specimen sequenced was naive CD4+ T cells from PBMCs. Subset of the sample: CD45RA+ positively selected. The receptors here all came from a young man in good health. Some clones in this sample may be carry-over from other donors' samples.

The V gene is TRBV7-7, the J gene TRBJ2-2; D unresolved. Germline V gene lookup returns CDR1 SSHAT and CDR2 FNYEAQ (reference sequence). The V gene lost 5 bases and the J gene lost 3 bases, with 10 bases spanning the gap. CDR3 length: 14 residues. The CDR3 sequence: CASSLMSDTGELFF. DNA of the CDR3: TGTGCCAGCAGCCTGATGTCGGACACCGGGGAGCTGTTTTTT.

This chain uses TRBV9 with TRBJ2-1; the match to TRBD1 covers 12 bases. CDR3 size: 15 residues. Germline V CDR1 and CDR2: SGDLS, YYNGEE. V gave up 4 bases and J gave up 8 bases; unmatched junction bases: 7. The CDR3 protein is CASSQMGQGAHEQFF. The CDR3 bases are TGTGCCAGCAGCCAGATGGGACAGGGGGCTCATGAGCAGTTCTTC.

CDR3 region: CASSDEGAGQPQHF. CDR3 DNA: TGTGCCAGCAGTGATGAAGGGGCCGGGCAGCCCCAGCATTTT. The chain has TRBV2 and TRBJ1-5; a weak D match, TRBD1 (5 bases). Trimming removed 3 bases from V and 7 bases from J, with 13 bases in between. Germline V gene lookup returns CDR1 SNHLY and CDR2 FYNNEI. The CDR3 extends over 14 amino acids.

Concerning this clone itself: The same CDR3 also results from other DNA sequences found in this sample. J is TRBJ1-2 and V is TRBV5-1; 7 positions agree with TRBD1. CDR3 size: 15 residues. V dropped 0 bases and J dropped 4; count of bases not matched to a gene: 6. Germline V CDR1 and CDR2: SGHRS, YFSETQ. The CDR3 sequence: CASSLGGTAIYGYTF. DNA of the CDR3: TGCGCCAGCAGCTTGGGAGGGACAGCCATCTATGGCTACACCTTC.

Note on this clone: Other DNA sequences within the sample encode an identical CDR3. The chain uses TRBV29-1 and TRBJ2-1; unclear D gene. V was clipped by 3 bases and J by 7 bases, with 13 bases between them. This CDR3 comprises 13 residues. Germline V gives CDR1 SQVTM, CDR2 ANQGSEA. CDR3 sequence reads: CSVESLSNNEQFF. As DNA, the CDR3 is TGCAGCGTTGAGTCCCTAAGCAATAATGAGCAGTTCTTC.

The V gene is TRBV7-2, the J gene TRBJ1-2; D unresolved. The ends were cut back, 1 base at V and 5 bases at J, with 17 bases in the middle. Germline V lookup: CDR1 SGHTA, CDR2 FQGNSA. The CDR3 is made up of 16 amino acids. CDR3: CASSLVLGSREYGYTF. The CDR3 nucleotides read TGTGCCAGCAGCTTAGTTTTGGGAAGCAGAGAGTATGGCTACACCTTC.

The genes are TRBV6-1 and TRBJ2-7; D perhaps matches TRBD1 (6 bases). The germline gives CDR1 MNHNS, CDR2 SASEGT. This CDR3 contains 14 residues. V lost 2 bases and J lost 7, with 15 bases in between. The CDR3 sequence: CASSEPRRGREQYF. Written as DNA, the CDR3 is TGTGCCAGCAGTGAACCCCGCAGGGGCAGAGAGCAGTACTTC.

This chain links TRBV28 with TRBJ2-2; TRBD2 aligns across 10 bases. V was clipped by 4 bases and J by 1 base; unmatched bases: 15. Germline loops: CDR1 MDHEN, CDR2 SYDVKM. CDR3 length: 20 amino acids. CDR3: CASSSRRLASGRVNTGELFF. CDR3 nucleotides: TGTGCCAGCAGTTCCCGGAGGTTAGCTAGCGGGAGAGTGAACACCGGGGAGCTGTTTTTT.

About this clone: Additional DNA sequences in this sample encode the identical CDR3. The chain employs TRBV5-1 and TRBJ2-3; 7 nucleotides agree with TRBD2. Germline V lookup: CDR1 SGHRS, CDR2 YFSETQ. This CDR3 comprises 13 residues. Trimming at V came to 5 bases and at J to 1 base, leaving 1 base not matched to a gene. In DNA form, the CDR3 reads TGCGCCAGCAGTCTAGCGGGCACAGATACGCAGTATTTT. This encodes CASSLAGTDTQYF.

This chain joins TRBV6-1 and TRBJ2-3; D is undetermined. CDR3 length: 13 amino acids. V shed 3 bases and J shed 0 bases, with 4 bases lying between them. In germline, CDR1 is MNHNS, CDR2 SASEGT. Here the CDR3 DNA reads TGTGCCAGCAGTGACCGTAGCACAGATACGCAGTATTTT. Encoded protein: CASSDRSTDTQYF.

The rearrangement joins TRBV15 to TRBJ1-3; D not resolved. Germline CDR1 and CDR2: LNHNV and YYDKDF (reference sequence). The CDR3 extends over 14 amino acids. The ends were cut back, 3 bases at V and 0 bases at J, with 6 bases in the middle. The CDR3 loop reads CATSSVISGNTIYF. The DNA of the CDR3 is TGTGCCACCAGCAGTGTGATCTCTGGAAACACCATATATTTT.

CDR3 sequence: CASSARDGRTQYF. In nucleotides, the CDR3 is TGTGCCAGCAGTGCCCGGGACGGAAGGACCCAGTACTTC. The chain couples TRBV27 to TRBJ2-5, with D perhaps TRBD1 or TRBD2 (5 bases each). Germline CDR1 reads MNHEY; CDR2 reads SMNVEV (reference sequence). Trimming took 5 bases from V and 7 from J, leaving 14 bases between them. There are 13 residues in the CDR3.

This clone was counted once. The chain carries TRBV15 and TRBJ2-7; either TRBD1 or TRBD2 may supply D (6 bases each). The CDR3 has 15 residues. V was pared by 5 bases and J by 6 bases, with 20 bases between. Germline CDR1 is LNHNV and CDR2 is YYDKDF (reference sequence). CDR3 coding DNA: TGTGCCACCAGCCCCGGGGGCGGCGGCGGGACCGAGCAGTACTTC. Translated: CATSPGGGGGTEQYF. Full variable domain (remainder filled in from reference TRBV15 and TRBJ2-7): DAMVIQNPRYQVTQFGKPVTLSCSQTLNHNVMYWYQQKSSQAPKLLFHYYDKDFNNEADTPDNFQSRRPNTSFCFLDIRSPGLGDTAMYLCATSPGGGGGTEQYFGPGTRLTVT.

The rearrangement uses TRBV28 and TRBJ2-5; the match to TRBD1 covers 7 bases. V dropped 6 bases and J dropped 5; count of bases not matched to a gene: 9. There are 14 residues in the CDR3. Germline values: CDR1 MDHEN, CDR2 SYDVKM. The CDR3 nucleotides are TGTGCCAGCAGCCCTCGGACAGGCTTGGAGACCCAGTACTTC. Its protein product is CASSPRTGLETQYF.

J is TRBJ1-2 and V is TRBV10-3, with D hard to call. Germline V gene sequence: CDR1 ENHRY, CDR2 SYGVKD. This CDR3 spans 13 amino acids. V gave up 6 bases and J gave up 5 bases, with 13 bases separating them. CDR3 sequence (DNA): TGTGCCATCAGCGACCTTGAAGGGTATGGCTACACCTTC. It yields the protein CAISDLEGYGYTF.

The rearrangement joins TRBV6-1 to TRBJ1-5, with D tentatively TRBD1 (5 bases). From germline, CDR1 is MNHNS and CDR2 SASEGT. With 0 bases removed from V and 8 bases from J, the gap between germline ends came to 11 bases. The CDR3 spans 14 residues. In DNA, the CDR3 is TGTGCCAGCAGTGAAGCTCAGGGTCGGGAGCCCCAGCATTTT. Translated, it gives CASSEAQGREPQHF.

CDR3 residues: CASSPRPSGLGFAYEQYF. CDR3 nucleotide sequence: TGTGCCAGCAGCCCACGCCCTTCGGGACTGGGGTTTGCGTACGAGCAGTACTTC. The V call is TRBV7-2, the J call TRBJ2-7; maybe TRBD2 (6 bases). V shed 5 bases and J shed 4 bases, with 27 bases lying between them. Germline values: CDR1 SGHTA, CDR2 FQGNSA. The length of the CDR3 is 18 residues. The full variable domain, rest sourced from reference TRBV7-2 and TRBJ2-7, is GAGVSQSPSNKVTEKGKDVELRCDPISGHTALYWYRQSLGQGLEFLIYFQGNSAPDKSGLPSDRFSAERTGGSVSTLTIQRTQQEDSAVYLCASSPRPSGLGFAYEQYFGPGTRLTVT.